Listed below are T cell receptor beta chains from one sample, sequenced in a study of cytomegalovirus exposure and HLA in healthy donors. Repertoires were generated with immunoSEQ multiplex PCR, while TCRdb's copy carries only in-frame clones and drops some. The table lists around 150,000 clones, roughly 60% of them singletons, with less than 2.5% in the top ten. Sequences were obtained from PBMCs. These receptors were taken from a woman aged 40 to 50 in good health and CMV-seronegative. CDR3s include the opening cysteine and the closing phenylalanine or tryptophan. The D gene is left open where the match is weak. Clone size is not always given. Where it is, it says once, few, many or a class for expanded clones.

>TRBD2|TRBV5-1|-|TRBJ2-7
TGCGCCAGCTGGAGGGGCCAGGGAGGGGTCGAGCAGTACTTC
CASWRGQGGVEQYF
>-|TRBV4-2|-|TRBJ2-3
TGTGCCAGCAGCCCCGGGAGCACAGATACGCAGTATTTT
CASSPGSTDTQYF
>TRBD1|TRBV30|-|TRBJ1-6
TGTGCCTGGAGGGCTGGACAGGGGGCCTTCAATAATTCACCCCTCCACTTT
CAWRAGQGAFNNSPLHF
>TRBD1|TRBV27|-|TRBJ2-7
TGTGCCAGCAGTTTAGAGGTGGGGACAGGGTCAAAAAACGAGCAGTACTTC
CASSLEVGTGSKNEQYF
>-|TRBV19|-|TRBJ1-1
TGTGCCAGTAGTATACGCTTGGGCAGGGGAGTGGCTGAAGCTTTCTTT
CASSIRLGRGVAEAFF
>-|TRBV10-3|-|TRBJ1-1
TGTGCCATCCGTGGGACCCAGGGGATGAACACTGAAGCTTTCTTT
CAIRGTQGMNTEAFF
>-|TRBV30|-|TRBJ1-6
TGTGCCTGGAGTGTTCAGATGGAGTCACCCCTCCACTTT
CAWSVQMESPLHF
>TRBD2|TRBV7-9|-|TRBJ2-5
TGTGCCAGCAGCTTCCCGACTAGCGGGGCGGAGACCCAGTACTTC
CASSFPTSGAETQYF
>TRBD1|TRBV2|-|TRBJ1-1
TGTGCCAGCAGTGAAGAGGGACAGGAAGCTTTCTTT
CASSEEGQEAFF
>TRBD1|TRBV5-1|-|TRBJ2-2
TGCGCCAGCAGCTTGGGACAGGGGCACACCGGGGAGCTGTTTTTT
CASSLGQGHTGELFF
>-|TRBV25-1|-|TRBJ1-1
TGTGCCAGCAGTGGTGGGGCAAACACTGAAGCTTTCTTT
CASSGGANTEAFF
>TRBD1|TRBV5-4|few|TRBJ1-4
TGTGCCAGCAGCTTGGCTGGGACAGTAGATGAAAAACTGTTTTTT
CASSLAGTVDEKLFF
>TRBD2|TRBV28|few|TRBJ2-7
TGTGCCGCGAACCGTCCAGCGGGGGCCGGGTACGAGCAGTACTTC
CAANRPAGAGYEQYF
>TRBD1|TRBV11-2|-|TRBJ1-4
TGTGCCAGCAGCTTAGGGACAGGGGCCGATTCAACTAATGAAAAACTGTTTTTT
CASSLGTGADSTNEKLFF
>-|TRBV27|-|TRBJ2-6
TGTGCCAGCATCCCCACCGGCAGGGGATGGCCTGGGGCCAACGTCCTGACTTTC
CASIPTGRGWPGANVLTF
>TRBD1|TRBV13|-|TRBJ1-3
TGTGCCAGCAGCTTAGGGGGGTTGACAGGGAACGGAAACACCATATATTTT
CASSLGGLTGNGNTIYF
>-|TRBV6-5|-|TRBJ2-7
TGTGCCAGCAGTTACTCCCCCCAGGGGAAGCAGTACTTC
CASSYSPQGKQYF
>-|TRBV27|-|TRBJ2-3
TGTGCCAGCAGTTTTGGAGAGGCGGGGTACACAGATACGCAGTATTTT
CASSFGEAGYTDTQYF
>-|TRBV10-3|few|TRBJ2-7
TGTGCCATCAGCCAGCTAGCAGTCGAGCAGTACTTC
CAISQLAVEQYF
>-|TRBV2|-|TRBJ1-2
TGTGCCAGCAGAACAGGGACCTCTAACTATGGCTACACCTTC
CASRTGTSNYGYTF
>-|TRBV4-1|once|TRBJ2-5
TGCGCCAGCAGCTTAGGAAACAGGGATAGAGAGACCCAGTACTTC
CASSLGNRDRETQYF
>TRBD1|TRBV30|few|TRBJ1-3
TGTGCCTGGAGTAAGACCCGGACAGGGGAAAGTGGAAACACCATATATTTT
CAWSKTRTGESGNTIYF
>-|TRBV27|few|TRBJ1-6
TGTGCCAGCAGCTCGATAGATGGGGGCAATTCACCCCTCCACTTT
CASSSIDGGNSPLHF
>-|TRBV28|-|TRBJ2-3
TGTGCCAGCAGTTTAGACCGCGACTTCACAGATACGCAGTATTTT
CASSLDRDFTDTQYF
>TRBD2|TRBV28|once|TRBJ2-2
TGTGCCAGGGGAGCGGGGGCCACCGGGGAGCTGTTTTTT
CARGAGATGELFF
>TRBD1|TRBV6-1|-|TRBJ1-1
TGTGCCAGCGGACCTTGGACAGGGAAGAACACTGAAGCTTTCTTT
CASGPWTGKNTEAFF
>-|TRBV6-1|-|TRBJ2-1
TGTGCCAGCAGTGAAGCACTTCAGATAGAACTAGAAATCGGTGAGCAGTTCTTC
CASSEALQIELEIGEQFF
>TRBD2|TRBV2|few|TRBJ2-3
TGTGCCAGCGGGGTCGGGGGGGCGGCAGATACGCAGTATTTT
CASGVGGAADTQYF
>TRBD1|TRBV12-5|-|TRBJ1-5
TGTGCTAGTGGTTCCCCGACAGGGGAAATGTATCAGCCCCAGCATTTT
CASGSPTGEMYQPQHF
>-|TRBV29-1|few|TRBJ1-5
TGCAGCGTCCTACCGACAGGTGCCCCAAATCAGCCCCAGCATTTT
CSVLPTGAPNQPQHF
>-|TRBV9|-|TRBJ1-4
TGTGCCAGCAGCCGTGCGGGTAATGAAAAACTGTTTTTT
CASSRAGNEKLFF
>TRBD2|TRBV5-1|-|TRBJ2-5
TGCGCCAGCAGCTTGGAGCGGCGACTAGCGGGGGAAGAGACCCAGTACTTC
CASSLERRLAGEETQYF
>-|TRBV28|-|TRBJ1-1
TGTGCCAGCAAAAGCAGGCCCTTGAACACTGAAGCTTTCTTT
CASKSRPLNTEAFF
>-|TRBV5-4|-|TRBJ2-2
TGTGCCAGCAGCTTGAGCCCGAACACCGGGGAGCTGTTTTTT
CASSLSPNTGELFF
>-|TRBV7-9|-|TRBJ1-1
TGTGCCAGCAGCGAACGGGGTGAAGCTTTCTTT
CASSERGEAFF
>-|TRBV6-5|once|TRBJ1-1
TGTGCCAGCAGTAAACGGGGGTGGGCTGAAGCTTTCTTT
CASSKRGWAEAFF
>TRBD1|TRBV29-1|-|TRBJ1-2
TGCAGCGTTTCACAGGGGGCAAGCGGCTACACCTTC
CSVSQGASGYTF
>TRBD2|TRBV7-2|-|TRBJ2-1
TGTGCCAGCAGCCTGAGCGGGAGTACCAACAATGAGCAGTTCTTC
CASSLSGSTNNEQFF
>-|TRBV2|-|TRBJ2-5
TGTGCCAGCATGCTCAGCCAAGAGACCCAGTACTTC
CASMLSQETQYF
>TRBD2|TRBV9|-|TRBJ2-5
TGTGCCAGCAGCCGGACTAGCGGGAGTGGAGAGACCCAGTACTTC
CASSRTSGSGETQYF
>TRBD1|TRBV29-1|-|TRBJ2-7
TGCAGCGTACTGGGACAGGCCTACGAGCAGTACTTC
CSVLGQAYEQYF
>-|TRBV10-3|-|TRBJ1-1
TGTGCCATCAGCGGGGTCGGGGGGACTGAAGCTTTCTTT
CAISGVGGTEAFF
>TRBD1|TRBV10-2|-|TRBJ1-2
TGCGCCAGCAGTGAGTCGTGGACAGGAGCTAACTATGGCTACACCTTC
CASSESWTGANYGYTF
>TRBD1|TRBV5-4|few|TRBJ1-2
TGTGCCAGCAGCTCGGACAGGGCCAACTATGGCTACACCTTC
CASSSDRANYGYTF
>-|TRBV28|few|TRBJ1-5
TGTGCCAGCAGTTTACAGACGGGTTATAGCAATCAGCCCCAGCATTTT
CASSLQTGYSNQPQHF
>-|TRBV6-5|-|TRBJ1-2
TGTGCCAGCAGTTACCGAGGAGGCTATGGCTACACCTTC
CASSYRGGYGYTF
>-|TRBV6-1|once|TRBJ1-6
TGTGCCAGCACCCAAAGCGGGGATTCACCCCTCCACTTT
CASTQSGDSPLHF
>TRBD2|TRBV4-2|-|TRBJ2-3
TGTGCCAGCAGCCAAGGGAGCACTAGCGGGACAGATACGCAGTATTTT
CASSQGSTSGTDTQYF
>-|TRBV5-6|-|TRBJ2-2
TGTGCCAGCAGCTTGGCCTTTTCAGGGGGGCCCACCGGGGAGCTGTTTTTT
CASSLAFSGGPTGELFF
>TRBD2|TRBV11-3|-|TRBJ2-1
TGTGCCAGCAGCTTGGGACTAGCGGCGGGGAATGAGCAGTTCTTC
CASSLGLAAGNEQFF
>-|TRBV10-2|-|TRBJ1-1
TGCGCCAGCAGTGAGAGAGGGGGACATCCAAAAGCTTTCTTT
CASSERGGHPKAFF
>-|TRBV5-1|-|TRBJ2-7
TGCGCCAGCAGCCTGGGACATCCAAACTACGAGCAGTACTTC
CASSLGHPNYEQYF
>-|TRBV18|-|TRBJ1-2
TGTGCCAGCTCACAACAGAAAGCTAACTATGGCTACACCTTC
CASSQQKANYGYTF
>-|TRBV27|-|TRBJ1-5
TGTGCCAGCAGTCGATTGGCGGGTCAGCCCCAGCATTTT
CASSRLAGQPQHF
>TRBD2|TRBV29-1|-|TRBJ2-3
TGCAGCGTGGTCAGCGGGGGGAAAGATACGCAGTATTTT
CSVVSGGKDTQYF
>TRBD1|TRBV7-2|-|TRBJ1-2
TGTGCCAGCAGCTCGACAGGGTCCGGCTACACCTTC
CASSSTGSGYTF